This paragraph reports one T cell receptor (beta chain). The data belong to a study of OX40 agonist ivuxolimab in advanced cancers. Using immunoSEQ multiplex PCR, the repertoire was profiled, and TCRdb retains in-frame clones only, with some absent. The table includes about 98,000 clones, 87% detected once. The germline gives CDR1 SNHLY, CDR2 FYNNEI. The CDR3 is 14 residues long. V was clipped by 3 bases and J by 4 bases, with 9 bases between them. This TCR was recovered from an adult with an advanced solid tumor such as melanoma, head and neck, liver or kidney cancer. The sequencing used CD4+ or CD8+ T cells sorted from blood, collected in a trial of the OX40 agonist ivuxolimab. The V and J genes are TRBV2 and TRBJ1-4; D might be TRBD1 (6 bases). The CDR3 DNA reads TGTGCCAGCAGTGAGGGGACAAGTAATGAAAAACTGTTTTTT. As protein: CASSEGTSNEKLFF.